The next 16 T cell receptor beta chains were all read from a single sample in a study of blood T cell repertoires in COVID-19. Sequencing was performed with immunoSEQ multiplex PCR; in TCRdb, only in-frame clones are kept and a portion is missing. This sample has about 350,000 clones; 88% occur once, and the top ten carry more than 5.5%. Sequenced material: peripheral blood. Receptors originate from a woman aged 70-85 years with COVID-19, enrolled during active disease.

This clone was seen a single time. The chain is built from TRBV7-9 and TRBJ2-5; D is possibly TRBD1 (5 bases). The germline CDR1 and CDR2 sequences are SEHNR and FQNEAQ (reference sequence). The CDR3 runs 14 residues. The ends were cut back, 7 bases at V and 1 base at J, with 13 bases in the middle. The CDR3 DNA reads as TGTGCCAGCACCGAAGGGGCTCGCCAAGAGACCCAGTACTTC. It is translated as CASTEGARQETQYF.

This CDR3 reads CASSAVRGISTDTQYF. In nucleotides, the CDR3 is TGTGCCAGCAGCGCGGTCCGGGGAATTAGCACAGATACGCAGTATTTT. The J gene is TRBJ2-3, the V gene TRBV5-8; TRBD2 is a possible D gene (5 bases). This CDR3 comprises 16 residues. The V end was cut by 4 bases, the J end by 0 bases, with 15 bases between. From germline, CDR1 is SGHTS and CDR2 YDEGEE.

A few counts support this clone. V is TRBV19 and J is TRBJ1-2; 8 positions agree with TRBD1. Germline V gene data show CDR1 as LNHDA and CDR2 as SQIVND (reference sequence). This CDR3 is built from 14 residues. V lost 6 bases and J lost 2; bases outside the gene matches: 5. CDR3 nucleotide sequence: TGTGCCAGTAGACCGGGACAGGTGAACTATGGCTACACCTTC. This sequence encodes CASRPGQVNYGYTF.

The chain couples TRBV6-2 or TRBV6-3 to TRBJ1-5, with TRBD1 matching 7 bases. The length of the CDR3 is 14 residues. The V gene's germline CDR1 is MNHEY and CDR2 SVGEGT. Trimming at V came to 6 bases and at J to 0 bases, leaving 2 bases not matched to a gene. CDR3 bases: TGTGCCAGCAGCGACAGGGTTAGCAATCAGCCCCAGCATTTT. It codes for CASSDRVSNQPQHF.

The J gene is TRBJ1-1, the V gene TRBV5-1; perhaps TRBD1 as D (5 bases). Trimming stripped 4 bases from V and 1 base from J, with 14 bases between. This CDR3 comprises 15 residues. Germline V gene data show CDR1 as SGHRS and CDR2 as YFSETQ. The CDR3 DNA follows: TGCGCCAGCAGCCTTCCTGGGGCAGGGAACACTGAAGCTTTCTTT. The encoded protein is CASSLPGAGNTEAFF.

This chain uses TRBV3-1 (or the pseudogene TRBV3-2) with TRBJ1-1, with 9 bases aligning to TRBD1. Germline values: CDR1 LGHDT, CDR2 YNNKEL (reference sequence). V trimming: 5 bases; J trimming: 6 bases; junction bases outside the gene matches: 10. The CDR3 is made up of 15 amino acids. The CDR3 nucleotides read TGTGCCAGCAGCTTCGGCAGACAGGGGGAAGCTGAAGCTTTCTTT. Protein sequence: CASSFGRQGEAEAFF.

CDR3 sequence: CASSQVPGGFYGYTF. As DNA, the CDR3 is TGTGCCAGCAGCCAAGTCCCAGGGGGTTTCTATGGCTACACCTTC. The rearrangement uses TRBV3-1 (or the pseudogene TRBV3-2) and TRBJ1-2; 7 bases fit TRBD1. This CDR3 has 15 residues. Per the germline V gene, CDR1 is LGHDT and CDR2 is YNNKEL (reference sequence). J lost 4 bases, V lost 1 base, and 6 bases had no gene match.

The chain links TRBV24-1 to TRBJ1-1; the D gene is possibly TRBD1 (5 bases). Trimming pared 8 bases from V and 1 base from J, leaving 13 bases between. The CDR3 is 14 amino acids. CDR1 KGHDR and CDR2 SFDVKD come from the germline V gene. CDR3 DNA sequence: TGTGCCACCACCAAGGACGGACAGAACACTGAAGCTTTCTTT. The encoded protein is CATTKDGQNTEAFF.

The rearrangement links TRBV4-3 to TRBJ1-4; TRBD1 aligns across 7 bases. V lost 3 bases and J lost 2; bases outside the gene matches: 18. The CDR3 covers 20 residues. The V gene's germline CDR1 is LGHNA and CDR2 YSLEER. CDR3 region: CASSHSQQGRLGITNEKLFF. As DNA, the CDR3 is TGCGCCAGCAGCCACAGTCAACAGGGGCGGCTTGGTATTACTAATGAAAAACTGTTTTTT.

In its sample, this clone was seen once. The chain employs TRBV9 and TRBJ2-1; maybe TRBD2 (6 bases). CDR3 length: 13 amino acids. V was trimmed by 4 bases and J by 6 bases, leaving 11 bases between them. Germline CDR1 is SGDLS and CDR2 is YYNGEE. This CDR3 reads CASSSGDFNEQFF. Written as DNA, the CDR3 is TGTGCCAGCAGCTCCGGGGACTTCAATGAGCAGTTCTTC.

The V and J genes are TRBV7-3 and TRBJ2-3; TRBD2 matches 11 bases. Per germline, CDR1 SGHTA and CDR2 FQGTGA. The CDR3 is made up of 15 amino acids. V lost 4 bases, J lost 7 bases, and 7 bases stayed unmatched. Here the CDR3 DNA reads TGTGCCAGCAGCTCATTAGCGGGGGGGAAGTATACGCAGTATTTT. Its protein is CASSSLAGGKYTQYF.

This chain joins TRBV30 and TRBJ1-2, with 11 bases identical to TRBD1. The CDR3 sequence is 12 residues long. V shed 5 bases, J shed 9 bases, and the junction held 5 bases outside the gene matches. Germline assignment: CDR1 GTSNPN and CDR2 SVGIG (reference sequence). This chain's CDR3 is CAWAGQGASYTF. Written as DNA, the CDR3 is TGTGCCTGGGCTGGACAGGGGGCCAGCTACACCTTC.

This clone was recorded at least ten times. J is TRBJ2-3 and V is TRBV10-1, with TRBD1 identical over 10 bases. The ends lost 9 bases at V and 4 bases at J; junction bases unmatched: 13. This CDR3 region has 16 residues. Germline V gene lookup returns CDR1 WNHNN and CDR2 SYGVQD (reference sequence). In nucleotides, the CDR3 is TGCGCCAGGAAAGCAGATCGGGACAGGGGCTCAGATACGCAGTATTTT. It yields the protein CARKADRDRGSDTQYF.

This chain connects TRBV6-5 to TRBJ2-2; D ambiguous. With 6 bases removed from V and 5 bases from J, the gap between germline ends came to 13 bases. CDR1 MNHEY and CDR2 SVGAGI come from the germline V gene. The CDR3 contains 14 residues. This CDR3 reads CASRDAAPTGELFF. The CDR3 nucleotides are TGTGCCAGCAGAGACGCGGCCCCGACCGGGGAGCTGTTTTTT.

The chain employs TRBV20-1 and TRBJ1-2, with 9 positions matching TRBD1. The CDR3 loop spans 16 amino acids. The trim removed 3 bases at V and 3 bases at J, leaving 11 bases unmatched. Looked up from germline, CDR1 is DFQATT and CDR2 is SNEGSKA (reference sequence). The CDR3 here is CSASSGQGTYDYGYTF. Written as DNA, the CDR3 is TGCAGTGCTAGTTCAGGACAGGGGACGTACGACTATGGCTACACCTTC.

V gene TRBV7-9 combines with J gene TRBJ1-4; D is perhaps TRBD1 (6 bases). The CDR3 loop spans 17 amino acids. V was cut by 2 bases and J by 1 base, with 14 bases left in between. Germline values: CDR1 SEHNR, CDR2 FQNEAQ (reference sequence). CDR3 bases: TGTGCCAGCAGCTTATTAAGCGGACAGCTAACTAATGAAAAACTGTTTTTT. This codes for CASSLLSGQLTNEKLFF.